Below are 14 T cell receptor beta chains sequenced from a single sample in a study of T cell clusters in autoimmune cytopenias. TRB was amplified from around 250 ng of peripheral blood genomic DNA per sample. TRB rearrangements were amplified by touch-down multiplex PCR with mixed TRB-A/B primers. TCRdb reprocessed the multiplex PCR reads and keeps a single row for each CDR3 protein, giving no DNA. This table lists 3,000 to 5,000 distinct CDR3 sequences. This sample was shared with a second study, whose subject was T cell repertoires in aging, cancer and after chemotherapy.

The source material was peripheral blood. The origin of the receptors is a human donor in good health.

This clonotype is labeled hyperexpanded (1% or more) based on frequency. The CDR3 sequence: CATSREAGGFQETQYF. V and J are TRBV15 and TRBJ2-5; TCRdb's assignment of TRBD1 cannot be checked, as there is no DNA. The CDR3 runs 16 residues. Germline V gene data show CDR1 as LNHNV and CDR2 as YYDKDF (reference sequence).

This clonotype shows up as medium-sized by frequency. The gene calls are TRBV19 and TRBJ2-5; TCRdb's assignment of TRBD2 cannot be checked, as there is no DNA. In germline, CDR1 is LNHDA, CDR2 SQIVND (reference sequence). The length of the CDR3 is 15 residues. The CDR3 loop reads CASSSWGSGGETQYF. Looking up the rest from reference TRBV19 and TRBJ2-5 gives the full variable domain: DGGITQSPKYLFRKEGQNVTLSCEQNLNHDAMYWYRQDPGQGLRLIYYSQIVNDFQKGDIAEGYSVSREKKESFPLTVTSAQKNPTAFYLCASSSWGSGGETQYFGPGTRLLVL.

The chain joins TRBV7-2 to TRBJ1-5; TCRdb lists TRBD1, though no DNA is available to test this call. The CDR3 totals 15 residues. CDR1 is SGHTA, CDR2 FQGNSA, per germline. CDR3 residues: CASSFGGLAREPQHF.

The V gene is TRBV15, the J gene TRBJ1-1; the TRBD1 assignment by TCRdb is unverifiable without DNA. Germline lookup yields CDR1 LNHNV and CDR2 YYDKDF (reference sequence). There are 17 residues in the CDR3. CDR3 sequence reads: CATSRDNRGYMNTEAFF.

The V call is TRBV7-9, the J call TRBJ2-5. The CDR3 contains 14 residues. CDR1 is SEHNR and CDR2 is FQNEAQ in the germline V gene (reference sequence). CDR3 sequence reads: CASSLMGSGETQYF. Together with reference TRBV7-9 and TRBJ2-5, the CDR3 gives the full variable domain: DTGVSQNPRHKITKRGQNVTFRCDPISEHNRLYWYRQTLGQGPEFLTYFQNEAQLEKSRLLSDRFSAERPKGSFSTLEIQRTEQGDSAMYLCASSLMGSGETQYFGPGTRLLVL.

The V and J genes are TRBV27 and TRBJ2-1; TCRdb selects TRBD1, and the lack of DNA leaves this call unchecked. Germline loops: CDR1 MNHEY, CDR2 SMNVEV (reference sequence). The CDR3 is 16 amino acids. Here the CDR3 reads CASQQYTGGAGNEQFF.

V gene TRBV5-1 combines with J gene TRBJ2-2; as DNA is missing, the TRBD1 call by TCRdb cannot be tested. This CDR3 spans 16 amino acids. The germline V gene encodes CDR1 SGHRS and CDR2 YFSETQ. CDR3 residues: CASSQPVQGYTGELFF.

The chain carries TRBV18 and TRBJ1-1. The CDR3 consists of 13 residues. Germline V gene sequence: CDR1 KGHSH, CDR2 LQKENI. The CDR3 region is CASSESSDTEAFF.

This chain uses TRBV20-1 with TRBJ2-7; the TCRdb D gene call, TRBD1, has no DNA to confirm it. The CDR3 has 14 amino acids. Germline CDR1 is DFQATT and CDR2 is SNEGSKA (reference sequence). This CDR3 reads CSAPARDRGDEQYF.

This clonotype is labeled medium-sized based on frequency. The rearrangement joins TRBV29-1 to TRBJ1-1; TCRdb proposes TRBD1, but this gene call is untestable without DNA. The CDR3 loop spans 16 amino acids. Germline CDR1 and CDR2: SQVTM and ANQGSEA. CDR3 amino acids: CSVGRNPDSLNTEAFF.

This sequence joins TRBV15 and TRBJ2-5; TCRdb lists TRBD1, though no DNA is available to test this call. The CDR3 is 16 residues long. Germline assignment: CDR1 LNHNV and CDR2 YYDKDF (reference sequence). The CDR3 protein is CATSSYESGGRETQYF.

The chain recombines TRBV5-6 with TRBJ2-6; checking the TCRdb D call of TRBD1 is not possible without DNA. There are 14 residues in the CDR3. Germline CDR1 is SGHDT and CDR2 is YYEEEE. The CDR3 here is CASSQGPGANVLTF.

This clonotype is deemed medium-sized by its frequency. The chain uses TRBV30 and TRBJ1-5. The CDR3 runs 13 residues. Germline-derived CDR1 and CDR2 are GTSNPN and SVGIG (reference sequence). The CDR3 loop is CAWSVGSNQPQHF.

This clonotype counts as medium-sized by frequency. This rearrangement joins TRBV30 to TRBJ1-6. The CDR3 runs 16 residues. The V gene's germline CDR1 is GTSNPN and CDR2 SVGIG (reference sequence). CDR3 amino acids: CAWRTFAGRGSSPLHF.